This TCR beta chain was recorded in a study of blood T cells in healthy people across ages. Study findings and constraints: Naive T cell percentage showed a strong correlation with the diversity of TCR beta.

This clonotype has just one count. What it recognizes is unknown. The CDR3 sequence is 15 residues long. Germline V gives CDR1 SGHTA, CDR2 FQGNSA. Trimming cost V 1 base and J 11 bases; bases outside gene matches: 9. A second PCR of 7 to 11 cycles used a sample-barcoded 5' primer and a J-beta primer mix. A single record per CDR3 protein comes from TCRdb applying MiXCR to the 5' RACE reads. The sample holds 1,800,000 or so distinct CDR3 sequences, around 40% seen once. Sequencing was performed on blood. The chain recombines TRBV7-2 with TRBJ2-5, with TRBD2 identical over 11 bases. The receptor was isolated from a human donor in good health. CDR3 loop: CASSLGSGGVRVQYF. CDR3 in DNA: TGTGCCAGCAGCTTAGGTAGCGGGGGGGTAAGAGTGCAGTACTTC.